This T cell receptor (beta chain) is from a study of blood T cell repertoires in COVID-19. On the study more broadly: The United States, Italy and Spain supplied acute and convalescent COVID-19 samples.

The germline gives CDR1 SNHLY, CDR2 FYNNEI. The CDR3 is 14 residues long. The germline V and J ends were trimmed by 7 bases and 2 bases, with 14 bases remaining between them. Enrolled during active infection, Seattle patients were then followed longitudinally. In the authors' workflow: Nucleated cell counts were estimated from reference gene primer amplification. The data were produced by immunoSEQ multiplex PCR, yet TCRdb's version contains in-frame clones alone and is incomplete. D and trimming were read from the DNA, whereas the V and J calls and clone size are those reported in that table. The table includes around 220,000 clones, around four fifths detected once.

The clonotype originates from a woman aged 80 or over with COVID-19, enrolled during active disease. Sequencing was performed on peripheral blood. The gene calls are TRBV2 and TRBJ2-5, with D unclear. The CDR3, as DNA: TGTGCCAGCAATCGGTATGACAATCAAGAGACCCAGTACTTC. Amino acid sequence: CASNRYDNQETQYF.